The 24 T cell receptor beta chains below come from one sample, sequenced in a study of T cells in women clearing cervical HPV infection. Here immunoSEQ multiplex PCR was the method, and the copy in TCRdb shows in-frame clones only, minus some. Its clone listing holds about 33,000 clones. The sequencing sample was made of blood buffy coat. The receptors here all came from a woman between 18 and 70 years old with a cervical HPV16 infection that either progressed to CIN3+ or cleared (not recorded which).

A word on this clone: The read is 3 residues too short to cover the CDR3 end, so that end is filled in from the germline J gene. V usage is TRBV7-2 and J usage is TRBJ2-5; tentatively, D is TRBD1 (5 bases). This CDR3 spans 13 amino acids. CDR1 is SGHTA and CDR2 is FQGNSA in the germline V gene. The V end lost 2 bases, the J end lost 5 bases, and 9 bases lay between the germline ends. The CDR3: CASSLNWGETQYF. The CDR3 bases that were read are TGTGCCAGCAGCTTAAACTGGGGCGAGACC.

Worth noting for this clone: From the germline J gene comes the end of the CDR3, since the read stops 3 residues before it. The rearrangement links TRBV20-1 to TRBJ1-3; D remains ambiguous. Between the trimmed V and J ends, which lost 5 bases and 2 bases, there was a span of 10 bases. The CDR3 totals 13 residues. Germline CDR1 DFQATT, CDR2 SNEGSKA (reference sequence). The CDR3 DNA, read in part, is TGCAGTGCTCCGGCGGAGACTGGAAACACC. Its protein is CSAPAETGNT. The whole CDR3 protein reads CSAPAETGNTIYF.

The DNA read from the CDR3 is TGTGCCAGCAGCCAGGGTATGAACACTGAA. Translated: CASSQGMNTE. The whole CDR3 protein reads CASSQGMNTEAFF. The chain is built from TRBV7-6 and TRBJ1-1; TRBD1 is a possible D gene (5 bases). The missing CDR3 end, 3 residues past where the read stops, is filled in from the germline J gene. The V end was cut by 5 bases, the J end by 0 bases, with 7 bases between. Germline CDR1 reads SGHVS; CDR2 reads FNYEAQ. This CDR3 is 13 amino acids long.

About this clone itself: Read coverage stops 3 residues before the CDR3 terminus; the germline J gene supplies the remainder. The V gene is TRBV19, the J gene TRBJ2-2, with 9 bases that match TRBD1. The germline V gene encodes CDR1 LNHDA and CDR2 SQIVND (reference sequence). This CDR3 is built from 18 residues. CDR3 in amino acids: CASSLRQGVLAGANVLFF. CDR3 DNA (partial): TGTGCCAGTAGTTTACGACAGGGGGTGTTGGCTGGGGCCAACGTG.

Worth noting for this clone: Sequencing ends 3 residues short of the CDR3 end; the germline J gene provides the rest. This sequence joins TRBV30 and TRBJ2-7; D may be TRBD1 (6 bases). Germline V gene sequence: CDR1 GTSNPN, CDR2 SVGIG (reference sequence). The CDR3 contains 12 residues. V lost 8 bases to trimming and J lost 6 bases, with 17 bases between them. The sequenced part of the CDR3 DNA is TGTGCCGCGACAGGATGGGGTTCCGAG. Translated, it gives CAATGWGSE. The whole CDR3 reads CAATGWGSEQYF. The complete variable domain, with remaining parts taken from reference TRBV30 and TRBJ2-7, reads SQTIHQWPATLVQPVGSPLSLECTVEGTSNPNLYWYRQAAGRGLQLLFYSVGIGQISSEVPQNLSASRPQDRQFILSSKKLLLSDSGFYLCAATGWGSEQYFGPGTRLTVT.

The sequenced part of the CDR3 DNA is TGCAGTGCTACCCCAGGGGGCGCCGATAATTCACCC. Protein product: CSATPGGADNSP. The entire CDR3 sequence reads CSATPGGADNSPLHF. The V gene is TRBV20-1, the J gene TRBJ1-6; 8 nucleotides align to TRBD1. Read sequence stops 3 residues before the CDR3 end, and the germline J gene provides the missing end. The CDR3 spans 15 residues. V dropped 4 bases and J dropped 5; count of bases not matched to a gene: 7. Germline CDR1 is DFQATT and CDR2 is SNEGSKA (reference sequence).

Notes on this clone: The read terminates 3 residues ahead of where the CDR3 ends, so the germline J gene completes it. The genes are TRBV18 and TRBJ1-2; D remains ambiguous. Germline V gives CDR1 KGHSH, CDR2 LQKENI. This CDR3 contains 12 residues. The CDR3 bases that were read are TGTGCCAGCTCAACGTCAACAGATACC. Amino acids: CASSTSTDT. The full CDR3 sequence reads CASSTSTDTYTF.

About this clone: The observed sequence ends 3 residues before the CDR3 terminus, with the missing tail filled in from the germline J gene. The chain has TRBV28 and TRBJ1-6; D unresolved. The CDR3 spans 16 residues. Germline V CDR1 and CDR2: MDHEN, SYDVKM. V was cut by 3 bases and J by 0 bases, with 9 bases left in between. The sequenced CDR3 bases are TGTGCCAGCAGTTTTCCAGAGAGCTCCTATAATTCACCC. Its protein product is CASSFPESSYNSP. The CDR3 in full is CASSFPESSYNSPLHF.

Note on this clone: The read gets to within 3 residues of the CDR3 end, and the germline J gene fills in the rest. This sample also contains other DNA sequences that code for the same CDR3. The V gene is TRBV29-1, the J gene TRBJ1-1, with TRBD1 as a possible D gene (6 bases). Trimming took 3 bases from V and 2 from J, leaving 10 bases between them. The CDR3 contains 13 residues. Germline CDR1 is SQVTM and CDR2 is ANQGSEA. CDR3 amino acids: CSVDETGNTEAFF. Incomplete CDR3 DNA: TGCAGCGTTGATGAGACAGGAAACACTGAA.

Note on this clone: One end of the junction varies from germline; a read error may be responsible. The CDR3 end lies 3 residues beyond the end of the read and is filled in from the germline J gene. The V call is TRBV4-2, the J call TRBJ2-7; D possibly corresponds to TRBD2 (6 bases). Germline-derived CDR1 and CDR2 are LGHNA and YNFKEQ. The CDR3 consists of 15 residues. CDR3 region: CASSRLRVGGYEQYF. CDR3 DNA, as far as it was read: TGCGCCAGCAGCCGGTTAAGGGTGGGGGGCTACGAG.

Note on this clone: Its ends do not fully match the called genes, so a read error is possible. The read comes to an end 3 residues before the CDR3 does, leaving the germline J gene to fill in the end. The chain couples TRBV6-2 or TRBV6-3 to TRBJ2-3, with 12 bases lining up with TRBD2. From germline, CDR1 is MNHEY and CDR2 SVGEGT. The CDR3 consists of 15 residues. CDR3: CASSALAGGPETQYF. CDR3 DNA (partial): TGTGCCAGCAGTGCCCTAGCGGGGGGGCCAGAGACG.

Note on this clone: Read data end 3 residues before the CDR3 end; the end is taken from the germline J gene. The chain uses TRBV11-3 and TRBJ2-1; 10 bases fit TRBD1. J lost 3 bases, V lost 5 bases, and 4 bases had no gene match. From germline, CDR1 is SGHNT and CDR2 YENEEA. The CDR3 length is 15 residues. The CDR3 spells CASSAGQGVYNEQFF. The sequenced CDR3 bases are TGTGCCAGCAGCGCCGGACAGGGGGTCTACAATGAG.

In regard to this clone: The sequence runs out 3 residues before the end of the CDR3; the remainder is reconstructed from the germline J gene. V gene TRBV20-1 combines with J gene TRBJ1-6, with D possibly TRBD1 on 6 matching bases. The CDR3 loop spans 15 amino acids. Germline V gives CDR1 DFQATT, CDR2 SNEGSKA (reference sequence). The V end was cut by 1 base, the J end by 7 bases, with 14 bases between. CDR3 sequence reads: CSARVMGAKNSPLHF. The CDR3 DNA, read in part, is TGCAGTGCTAGAGTTATGGGGGCGAAGAATTCACCC.

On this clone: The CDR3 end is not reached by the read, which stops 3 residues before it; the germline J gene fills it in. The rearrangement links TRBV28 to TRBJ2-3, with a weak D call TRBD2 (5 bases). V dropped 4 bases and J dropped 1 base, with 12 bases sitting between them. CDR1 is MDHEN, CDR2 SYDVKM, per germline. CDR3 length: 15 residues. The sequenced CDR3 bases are TGTGCCAGCAGTTCCCCCCCGAGGGGCACAGATACG. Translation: CASSSPPRGTDT. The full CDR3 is CASSSPPRGTDTQYF.

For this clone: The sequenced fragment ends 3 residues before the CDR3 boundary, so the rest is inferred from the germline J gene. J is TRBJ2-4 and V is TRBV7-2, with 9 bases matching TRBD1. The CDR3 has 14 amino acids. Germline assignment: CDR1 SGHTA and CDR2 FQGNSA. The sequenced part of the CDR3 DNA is TGTGCCAGCAGCACTCACAGGGGGCTCTATGGT. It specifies CASSTHRGLYG. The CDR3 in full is CASSTHRGLYGQYF.

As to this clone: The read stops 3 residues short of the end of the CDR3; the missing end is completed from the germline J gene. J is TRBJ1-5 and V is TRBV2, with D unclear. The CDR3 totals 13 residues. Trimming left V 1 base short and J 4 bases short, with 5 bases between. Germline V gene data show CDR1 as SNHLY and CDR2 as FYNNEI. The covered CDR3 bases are TGTGCCAGCAGTGAAGAAGGGAATCAGCCC. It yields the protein CASSEEGNQP. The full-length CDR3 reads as CASSEEGNQPQHF.

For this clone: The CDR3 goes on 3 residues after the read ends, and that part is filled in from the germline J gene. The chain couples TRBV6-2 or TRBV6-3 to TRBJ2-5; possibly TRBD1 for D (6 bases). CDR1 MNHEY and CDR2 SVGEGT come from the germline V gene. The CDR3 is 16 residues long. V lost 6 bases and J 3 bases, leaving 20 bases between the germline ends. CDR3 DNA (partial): TGTGCCAGCAGGCCACCTACAACAGGGCTTGAAGAGACC. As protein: CASRPPTTGLEET. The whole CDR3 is CASRPPTTGLEETQYF.

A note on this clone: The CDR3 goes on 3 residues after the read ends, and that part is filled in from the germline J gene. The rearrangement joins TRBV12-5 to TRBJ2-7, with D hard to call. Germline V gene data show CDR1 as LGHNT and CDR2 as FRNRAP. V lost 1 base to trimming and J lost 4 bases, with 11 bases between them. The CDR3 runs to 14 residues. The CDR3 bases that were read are TGTGCTAGTGGTTTGGGTGGCGGTCAATACGAG. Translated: CASGLGGGQYE. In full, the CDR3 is CASGLGGGQYEQYF.

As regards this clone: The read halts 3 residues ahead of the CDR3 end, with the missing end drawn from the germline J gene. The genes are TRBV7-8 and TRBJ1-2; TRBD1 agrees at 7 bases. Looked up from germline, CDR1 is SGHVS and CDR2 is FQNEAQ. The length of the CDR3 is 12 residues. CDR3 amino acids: CASSSTGIDYTF. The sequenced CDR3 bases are TGTGCCAGCAGCTCGACAGGGATTGAC.

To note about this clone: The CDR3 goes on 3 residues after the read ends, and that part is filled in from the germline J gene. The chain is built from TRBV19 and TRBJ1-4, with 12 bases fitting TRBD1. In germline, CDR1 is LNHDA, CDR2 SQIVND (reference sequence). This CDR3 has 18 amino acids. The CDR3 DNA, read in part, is TGTGCCTCTAATGATCCGGGACAGGGGGCGCCCGGGGCCAACGTA. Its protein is CASNDPGQGAPGANV. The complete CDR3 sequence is CASNDPGQGAPGANVLFF. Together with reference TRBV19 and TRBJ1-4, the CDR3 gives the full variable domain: DGGITQSPKYLFRKEGQNVTLSCEQNLNHDAMYWYRQDPGQGLRLIYYSQIVNDFQKGDIAEGYSVSREKKESFPLTVTSAQKNPTAFYLCASNDPGQGAPGANVLFFGSGTQLSVL.

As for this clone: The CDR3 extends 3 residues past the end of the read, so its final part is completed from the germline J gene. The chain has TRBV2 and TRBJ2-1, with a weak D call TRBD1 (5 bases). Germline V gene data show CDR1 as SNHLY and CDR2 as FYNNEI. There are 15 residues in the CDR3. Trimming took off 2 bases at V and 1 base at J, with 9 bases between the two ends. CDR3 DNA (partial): TGTGCCAGCAGTGAATCAGGGATGTCCTACAATGAG. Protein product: CASSESGMSYNE. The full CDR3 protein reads CASSESGMSYNEQFF.

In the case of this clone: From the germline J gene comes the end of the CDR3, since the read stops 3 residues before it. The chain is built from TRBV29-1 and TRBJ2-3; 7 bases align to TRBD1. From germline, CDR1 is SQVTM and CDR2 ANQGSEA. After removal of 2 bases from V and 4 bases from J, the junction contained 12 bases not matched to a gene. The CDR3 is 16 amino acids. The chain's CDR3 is CSVESGETGPADTQYF. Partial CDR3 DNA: TGCAGCGTTGAAAGTGGGGAGACAGGGCCGGCAGATACG.

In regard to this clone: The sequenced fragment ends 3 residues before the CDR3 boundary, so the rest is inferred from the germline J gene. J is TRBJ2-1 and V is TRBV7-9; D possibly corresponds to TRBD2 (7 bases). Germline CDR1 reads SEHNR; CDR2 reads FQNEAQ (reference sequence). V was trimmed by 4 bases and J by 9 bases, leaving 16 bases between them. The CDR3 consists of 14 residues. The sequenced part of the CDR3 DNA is TGTGCCAGCAGCTCTCAGGCGGGGGCCGCTGAG. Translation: CASSSQAGAAE. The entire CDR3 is CASSSQAGAAEQFF.

The CDR3 loop reads CASIQRASWGGITEAFF. The CDR3 DNA, read in part, is TGTGCCAGCATCCAGCGGGCTAGTTGGGGGGGCATCACTGAA. The J gene is TRBJ1-1, the V gene TRBV6-2 or TRBV6-3, with TRBD1 as a possible D gene (6 bases). Read coverage stops 3 residues before the CDR3 terminus; the germline J gene supplies the remainder. Germline CDR1 MNHEY, CDR2 SVGEGT. The CDR3 contains 17 residues. Trimming took off 7 bases at V and 4 bases at J, with 25 bases between the two ends.